These 28 T cell receptor beta chains share one sample of origin, sequenced in a study of T cells in Graves' hyperthyroidism and ophthalmopathy (dated by TCRdb to about 2019). Libraries were built with multiplex PCR. Sequencing was performed on an Illumina HiSeq 2000. The TCR beta CDR3 regions were amplified from the RNA transcripts. A first-round RT-PCR of the TCR CDR3 used the HTBI primer set with the Qiagen OneStep RT-PCR kit. TCRdb trimmed public reads at Q25 via fastp, called clones via MiXCR and kept in-frame beta chains. Each entry is one CDR3 protein sequence, shown with its most common DNA and genes. This sample comprises around 520,000 distinct CDR3 sequences, around an eighth of them detected only once. Of the sample, less than 20% falls within the top ten clones. Sequencing input: blood. The receptors here all came from a woman in her late teens or twenties with Graves' hyperthyroidism.

The chain couples TRBV10-3 to TRBJ1-2; 11 bases line up with TRBD1. Unmatched junction bases numbered 11, after V lost 7 bases and J lost 7 bases. CDR1 and CDR2 (germline): ENHRY, SYGVKD. This CDR3 has 15 amino acids. The DNA of the CDR3 is TGTGCCATCATGGCAGGACAGGGGGCCCTAGCTGGCTACACCTTC. This sequence encodes CAIMAGQGALAGYTF.

This clonotype has ten or more counts. This chain links TRBV24-1 with TRBJ1-2; D might be TRBD1 (5 bases). The CDR3 consists of 12 residues. Looked up from germline, CDR1 is KGHDR and CDR2 is SFDVKD. V lost 3 bases and J 6 bases, leaving 7 bases between the germline ends. CDR3 sequence reads: CATSDSRDGYTF. The CDR3 DNA is TGTGCCACCAGTGATAGCAGGGATGGCTACACCTTC.

This clonotype appeared a few times. This chain joins TRBV25-1 and TRBJ2-1, with D perhaps assigned TRBD1 or TRBD2 (5 bases each). Germline CDR1 is MGHDK and CDR2 is SYGVNS. The CDR3 has 15 residues. V was clipped by 3 bases and J by 4 bases, with 13 bases between them. In DNA, the CDR3 is TGTGCCAGCAGTGAGCCGGGACGGTTGTACAATGAGCAGTTCTTC. This translates into CASSEPGRLYNEQFF.

This clonotype was recorded at least ten times. The V and J genes are TRBV5-1 and TRBJ2-7; weak D call: TRBD1 (5 bases). Germline CDR1 reads SGHRS; CDR2 reads YFSETQ. Trimming cost V 0 bases and J 3 bases, with 7 bases left between them. The CDR3 consists of 13 residues. Here the CDR3 reads CASSLGQYYEQYF. DNA of the CDR3: TGCGCCAGCAGCTTGGGACAGTACTACGAGCAGTACTTC.

In this sample, this clonotype turned up many times. The chain has TRBV5-1 and TRBJ2-3; the match to TRBD2 covers 8 bases. V trimming: 4 bases; J trimming: 2 bases; junction bases outside the gene matches: 3. The CDR3 is 14 residues long. Germline V gene data show CDR1 as SGHRS and CDR2 as YFSETQ. This CDR3 is CASSGGRITDTQYF. The CDR3 region has the DNA TGCGCCAGCAGCGGCGGGAGGATCACAGATACGCAGTATTTT.

The V call is TRBV5-1, the J call TRBJ2-5; D unresolved. Germline lookup yields CDR1 SGHRS and CDR2 YFSETQ. V was shortened by 0 bases and J by 1 base, with 10 bases between the two germline ends. This CDR3 contains 15 residues. CDR3 sequence: CASSLEEGPQETQYF. CDR3 sequence (DNA): TGCGCCAGCAGCTTGGAAGAAGGACCCCAAGAGACCCAGTACTTC. The entire variable domain, with the rest obtained from reference TRBV5-1 and TRBJ2-5, is as follows: KAGVTQTPRYLIKTRGQQVTLSCSPISGHRSVSWYQQTPGQGLQFLFEYFSETQRNKGNFPGRFSGRQFSNSRSEMNVSTLELGDSALYLCASSLEEGPQETQYFGPGTRLLVL.

This clonotype occurred many times. The gene calls are TRBV6-1 and TRBJ2-7; 8 nucleotides agree with TRBD2. Germline assignment: CDR1 MNHNS and CDR2 SASEGT. The CDR3 runs 15 residues. V dropped 5 bases and J dropped 1; count of bases not matched to a gene: 7. CDR3 region: CASSPRTSPSYEQYV. The DNA of the CDR3 is TGTGCCAGCAGTCCCCGGACTAGCCCTTCCTACGAGCAGTACGTC.

V and J are TRBV20-1 and TRBJ2-3; D is ambiguous. This CDR3 has 12 amino acids. Germline loops: CDR1 DFQATT, CDR2 SNEGSKA (reference sequence). The ends were cut back, 3 bases at V and 0 bases at J, with 4 bases in the middle. CDR3 sequence (DNA): TGCAGTGCTAGTACTAGCACAGATACGCAGTATTTT. This sequence encodes CSASTSTDTQYF.

The chain joins TRBV5-1 to TRBJ2-7; D possibly matches TRBD1 or TRBD2 (6 bases each). This CDR3 is 15 amino acids long. Trimming removed 4 bases at V and 5 bases at J, with 19 bases between. CDR1 and CDR2 (germline): SGHRS, YFSETQ. CDR3 sequence: CASSIGGPGVNEQYF. CDR3 coding DNA: TGCGCCAGCAGCATTGGAGGGCCAGGGGTAAACGAGCAGTACTTC.

V gene TRBV29-1 combines with J gene TRBJ1-1; D call uncertain. Germline loops: CDR1 SQVTM, CDR2 ANQGSEA. Trimming left V 7 bases short and J 0 bases short, with 9 bases between. The CDR3 contains 12 residues. Here the CDR3 reads CSDVEMNTEAFF. DNA for the CDR3: TGCAGCGACGTGGAGATGAACACTGAAGCTTTCTTT.

This clonotype was seen at least ten times. The chain employs TRBV12-3 or TRBV12-4 and TRBJ2-3; TRBD2 matches 7 bases. V lost 7 bases and J lost 0; bases outside the gene matches: 4. The CDR3 extends over 14 amino acids. The CDR3 nucleotides are TGTGCCAGCAAAAGGCGGGAGAGCACAGATACGCAGTATTTT. Translating gives CASKRRESTDTQYF.

There are a few counts of this clonotype. The chain joins TRBV19 to TRBJ2-1, with D possibly matching TRBD2 (5 bases). CDR1 and CDR2 (germline): LNHDA, SQIVND (reference sequence). This CDR3 contains 16 residues. V lost 1 base and J 3 bases, leaving 13 bases between the germline ends. The CDR3 coding sequence is TGTGCCAGTAGTATAGGAGGCCTAGCAGTCTACAATGAGCAGTTCTTC. Protein sequence: CASSIGGLAVYNEQFF.

There are many counts of this clonotype. This chain joins TRBV7-2 and TRBJ2-5; 15 bases align to TRBD2. Germline trimming cut 5 bases from V and 4 bases from J; bases unmatched to any gene: 17. The CDR3 is 20 amino acids. Germline V gene sequence: CDR1 SGHTA, CDR2 FQGNSA. The CDR3 DNA is TGTGCCAGCAGCCCATACCCCAGGGGACTAGCGGGAGGTCCCGCAGAGACCCAGTACTTC. It yields the protein CASSPYPRGLAGGPAETQYF.

This clonotype has a count of ten or more. The chain joins TRBV2 to TRBJ2-1; 7 bases agree with TRBD1. The CDR3 is 15 amino acids. CDR1 is SNHLY, CDR2 FYNNEI, per germline. V dropped 6 bases and J dropped 2; count of bases not matched to a gene: 7. Here the CDR3 reads CASSLRDRTYNEQFF. The CDR3 DNA is TGTGCCAGCAGCCTCCGGGACAGAACCTACAATGAGCAGTTCTTC.

This clonotype was found many times. The chain recombines TRBV19 with TRBJ2-1; D is tentatively TRBD1 or TRBD2 (6 bases each). Trimming stripped 3 bases from V and 4 bases from J, with 10 bases between. The CDR3 covers 14 residues. Germline V CDR1 and CDR2: LNHDA, SQIVND (reference sequence). DNA of the CDR3: TGTGCCAGTAGTATCGGGGGCGTATACAATGAGCAGTTCTTC. Translated: CASSIGGVYNEQFF.

The table lists this clonotype with many counts. The chain has TRBV11-2 and TRBJ1-2; 7 bases match TRBD1. The CDR3 extends over 14 amino acids. Germline V gene sequence: CDR1 SGHAT, CDR2 FQNNGV. J lost 2 bases, V lost 7 bases, and 7 bases had no gene match. CDR3 residues: CASNNPGQNYGYTF. The CDR3 DNA reads TGTGCCAGCAACAATCCGGGACAGAACTATGGCTACACCTTC.

V and J are TRBV4-1 and TRBJ1-2; TRBD1 might be the D (6 bases). The CDR3 covers 15 residues. V was clipped by 1 base and J by 2 bases, with 11 bases between them. Germline V gene data show CDR1 as MGHRA and CDR2 as YSYEKL. The CDR3 loop is CASSQAGAQNYGYTF. The CDR3 DNA reads as TGCGCCAGCAGCCAAGCGGGGGCGCAAAACTATGGCTACACCTTC.

This clonotype has a count of ten or more. V and J are TRBV11-2 and TRBJ2-1; D gene uncertain. Per germline, CDR1 SGHAT and CDR2 FQNNGV. The V end lost 3 bases, the J end lost 0 bases, and 9 bases lay between the germline ends. The CDR3 extends over 15 amino acids. CDR3 sequence (DNA): TGTGCCAGCAGCTTCAGCGCAATCTCCTACAATGAGCAGTTCTTC. It encodes CASSFSAISYNEQFF.

This rearrangement joins TRBV6-2 or TRBV6-3 to TRBJ2-3; 13 bases agree with TRBD2. The J segment lost 0 bases and the V segment lost 6 bases, leaving 15 bases of the junction unmatched. Germline assignment: CDR1 MNHEY and CDR2 SVGEGT. CDR3 size: 20 residues. In DNA form, the CDR3 reads TGTGCCAGCAGAATGGGACTAGCGGGACGTTCATCCCTTAGCACAGATACGCAGTATTTT. Translation gives CASRMGLAGRSSLSTDTQYF.

This clonotype turned up a few times. A much larger clone sits a single nucleotide away, making a read error possible. The rearrangement links TRBV12-3 or TRBV12-4 to TRBJ2-3, with D possibly TRBD2 on 6 matching bases. This CDR3 is built from 12 residues. Trimming pared 10 bases from V and 5 bases from J, leaving 13 bases between. The CDR3 DNA is TGTGCCACTCTAGCGTCCAAAGATACGCAGTATTTT. Protein sequence: CATLASKDTQYF.

To note about this clonotype: This may come from a read error, since a much larger clone is one base off. The chain employs TRBV7-2 and TRBJ1-5; D is undetermined. Germline V CDR1 and CDR2: SGHTA, FQGNSA. This CDR3 is built from 15 residues. CDR3 amino acids: CASSLNPYSDQPQHF. CDR3 nucleotide sequence: TGTGCCAGCAGCTTAAACCCATATAGCGATCAGCCCCAGCATTTT.

This clonotype was counted at least ten times. CDR3 region: CASSLFRRPRNEQFF. The CDR3 DNA is TGTGCCAGCAGCTTATTCCGGCGGCCCAGGAATGAGCAGTTCTTC. J is TRBJ2-1 and V is TRBV11-2; D gene uncertain. Trimming pared 2 bases from V and 7 bases from J, leaving 15 bases between. CDR3 length: 15 residues. Germline V lookup: CDR1 SGHAT, CDR2 FQNNGV. Full variable domain (outside the CDR3, taken from reference TRBV11-2 and TRBJ2-1): EAGVAQSPRYKIIEKRQSVAFWCNPISGHATLYWYQQILGQGPKLLIQFQNNGVVDDSQLPKDRFSAERLKGVDSTLKIQPAKLEDSAVYLCASSLFRRPRNEQFFGPGTRLTVL.

This clonotype was counted between two and nine times. V is TRBV6-4 and J is TRBJ2-3; D perhaps matches TRBD1 (5 bases). The CDR3 contains 14 residues. Trimming took off 6 bases at V and 4 bases at J, with 14 bases between the two ends. CDR1 MRHNA and CDR2 SNTAGT come from the germline V gene. CDR3 sequence: CASSSDTSADTQYF. The CDR3 DNA sequence: TGTGCCAGCAGCTCGGACACGAGCGCAGATACGCAGTATTTT.

This clonotype was detected ten times or more. The V call is TRBV11-2, the J call TRBJ1-2; no clear D gene. The CDR3 sequence is 12 residues long. The ends were cut back, 5 bases at V and 7 bases at J, with 11 bases in the middle. Germline CDR1 is SGHAT and CDR2 is FQNNGV. The DNA for the CDR3 is TGTGCCAGCAGCCCCTGGACCCGTGGCTACACCTTC. This translates into CASSPWTRGYTF.

The chain carries TRBV10-1 and TRBJ2-3, with 8 bases matching TRBD2. With 3 bases clipped from V and 6 bases from J, the junction kept 11 bases outside the gene matches. The CDR3 covers 16 residues. CDR1 is WNHNN, CDR2 SYGVQD, per germline (reference sequence). CDR3 DNA sequence: TGCGCCAGCAGTGACGGCATGCGGCTAGCGGGCGATACGCAGTATTTT. This translates into CASSDGMRLAGDTQYF.

The table lists this clonotype with many counts. The rearrangement uses TRBV12-3 or TRBV12-4 and TRBJ1-6, with unresolved D. Trimming took off 4 bases at V and 5 bases at J, with 9 bases between the two ends. The CDR3 totals 14 residues. For the CDR3, the DNA is TGTGCCAGCAGTTGGACGGTTGATAATTCACCCCTCCACTTT. This gives the protein CASSWTVDNSPLHF.

Many counts were recorded for this clonotype. A much larger clonotype is one base distant, so this may be a read error. V and J are TRBV11-2 and TRBJ2-1, with 10 bases that match TRBD2. The CDR3 sequence is 14 residues long. Germline assignment: CDR1 SGHAT and CDR2 FQNNGV. The CDR3 DNA reads as TGTGCCAGCAGCTTGGGACTAGCGATGAATGACCAGTTCTTC. Encoded protein: CASSLGLAMNDQFF.

This clonotype was observed at least ten times. The gene calls are TRBV18 and TRBJ2-1; possible D gene TRBD1, 5 bases. Trimming removed 1 base from V and 0 bases from J, with 13 bases in between. Germline-derived CDR1 and CDR2 are KGHSH and LQKENI. This CDR3 is built from 17 residues. The CDR3 coding sequence is TGTGCCAGCTCACCACGGGGCGGAACCTACTCCTACAATGAGCAGTTCTTC. Its protein is CASSPRGGTYSYNEQFF.